This T cell receptor beta chain was sequenced for a study of OX40 agonist ivuxolimab in advanced cancers. A word on this clone: The antigen is not known.

Study-level results: People who partly responded at 0.1-3.0 mg/kg had some of the least clonal expansion seen.

The protocol was immunoSEQ multiplex PCR, while the TCRdb copy is restricted to in-frame clones and leaves out a portion. The sample shows about 54,000 clones, 80% to 90% of them seen only once. CDR1 is SGHRS, CDR2 YFSETQ, per germline. V dropped 5 bases and J dropped 4 bases, with 15 bases sitting between them. CDR3 size: 14 residues. The material sequenced was CD4+ or CD8+ T cells sorted from blood, taken in a trial of the OX40 agonist ivuxolimab. The receptor's source is an adult with an advanced solid tumor such as melanoma, head and neck, liver or kidney cancer. The chain carries TRBV5-1 and TRBJ1-1, with D perhaps TRBD1 (5 bases). CDR3 sequence (DNA): TGCGCCAGCAGACCCCGGGGAGGGACCACTGAAGCTTTCTTT. Residues: CASRPRGGTTEAFF.